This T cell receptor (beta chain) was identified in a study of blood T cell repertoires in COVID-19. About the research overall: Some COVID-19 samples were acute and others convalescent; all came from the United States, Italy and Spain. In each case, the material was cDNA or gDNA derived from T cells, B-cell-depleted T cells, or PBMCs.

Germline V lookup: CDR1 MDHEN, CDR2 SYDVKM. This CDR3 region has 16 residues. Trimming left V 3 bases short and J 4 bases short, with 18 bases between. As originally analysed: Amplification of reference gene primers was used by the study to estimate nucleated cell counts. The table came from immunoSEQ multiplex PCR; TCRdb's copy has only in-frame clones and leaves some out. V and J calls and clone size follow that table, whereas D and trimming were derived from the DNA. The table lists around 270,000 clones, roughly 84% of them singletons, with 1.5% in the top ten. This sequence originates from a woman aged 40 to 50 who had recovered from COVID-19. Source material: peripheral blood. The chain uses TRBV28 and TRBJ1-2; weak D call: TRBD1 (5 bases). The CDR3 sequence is CASSFLRQGRVYGYTF. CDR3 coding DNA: TGTGCCAGCAGTTTTTTAAGGCAGGGCCGAGTCTATGGCTACACCTTC.